A single sample is the source of the 10 T cell receptor beta chains below, sequenced in a study of prognosis after radiotherapy for stage I lung cancer. From genomic DNA, two-round multiplex PCR was used to amplify TCR beta CDR3. The first PCR round targeted every TRBV and TRBJ gene with specific primers. Each CDR3 protein gets one entry after TCRdb re-called the multiplex PCR reads with MiXCR. The data show 25,000 to 35,000 distinct CDR3 sequences, roughly 50% seen once. The specimen was PBMCs, collected before or after stereotactic body radiation therapy (not recorded which). These receptors were obtained from a donor aged 50 or older with non-small cell lung cancer.

By proportion, this clonotype is medium-sized (0.01 to 0.1%). The chain joins TRBV25-1 to TRBJ1-3; 8 bases map to TRBD1. The germline V gene encodes CDR1 MGHDK and CDR2 SYGVNS. J lost 2 bases, V lost 3 bases, and 3 bases had no gene match. The length of the CDR3 is 15 residues. CDR3 sequence (DNA): TGTGCCAGCAGTGACGACAGGGGAGCTGGAAACACCATATATTTT. This gives the protein CASSDDRGAGNTIYF.

As for this clonotype: One end of the junction varies from germline; a read error may be responsible. The chain has TRBV7-2 and TRBJ2-5; D gene uncertain. There are 13 residues in the CDR3. Per the germline V gene, CDR1 is SGHTA and CDR2 is FQGNSA. CDR3 DNA: TGTGACAGCAGCCGCAATCATGGTGAGACGCAGTACTTC. Translation gives CDSSRNHGETQYF.

About this clonotype itself: This likely stems from a read error, as it lies one base from a far larger clone. This sequence joins TRBV6-8 and TRBJ2-7, with 11 bases identical to TRBD1. From germline, CDR1 is MNHGY and CDR2 SAAAGT. CDR3 length equals 16 residues. The CDR3 DNA sequence: TGTTCCAGCAGCCAGGACAGGGGGCGGCCTCCCTACGAGCAGTACTTC. This codes for CSSSQDRGRPPYEQYF.

The chain uses TRBV6-5 and TRBJ2-7; 7 bases agree with TRBD2. The CDR3 is made up of 15 amino acids. The junction had 5 bases not matched to a gene; V was cut back by 2 bases and J by 1 base. The V gene's germline CDR1 is MNHEY and CDR2 SVGAGI. The CDR3, as DNA: TGTGCCAGCAGTTACCCGCCGGGAGGTTCCTACGAGCAGTACTTC. Translated: CASSYPPGGSYEQYF.

As to this clonotype: Because the CDR3 is missing its conserved closing phenylalanine or tryptophan, this is likely a read error. The chain links TRBV2 to TRBJ1-2; D gene uncertain. The ends were cut back, 3 bases at V and 2 bases at J, with 7 bases in the middle. There are 13 residues in the CDR3. Germline values: CDR1 SNHLY, CDR2 FYNNEI. DNA for the CDR3: TGTGCCAGCAGTGATGGCAGAAACTATGGCTACACCTCC. Its protein is CASSDGRNYGYTS.

The chain couples TRBV6-1 to TRBJ2-2, with D perhaps matching TRBD1 (5 bases). Germline V gene lookup returns CDR1 MNHNS and CDR2 SASEGT. The V gene lost 5 bases and the J gene lost 3 bases, with 22 bases spanning the gap. CDR3 length equals 18 residues. The DNA of the CDR3 is TGTGCCAGCAGTACCCGACAGTGGTTGAATTCGGACACCGGGGAGCTGTTTTTT. Encoded protein: CASSTRQWLNSDTGELFF.

This clonotype appeared many times. A much more abundant neighbour one base away suggests this may be a read error. The rearrangement joins TRBV6-9 to TRBJ2-2, with 9 bases aligning to TRBD2. CDR1 MNHGY and CDR2 SVAAGI come from the germline V gene. This CDR3 has 15 amino acids. CDR3 nucleotide sequence: TGTGCCAGCAGTTGGGCGGGGGGGAACACCTGGGAGCTGTTTTTT. Its translation is CASSWAGGNTWELFF.

This clonotype was observed at least ten times. The chain links TRBV7-2 to TRBJ2-3; TRBD2 matches 9 bases. Germline values: CDR1 SGHTA, CDR2 FQGNSA. The CDR3 has 17 residues. Trimming removed 1 base from V and 8 bases from J; junction bases left unmatched: 13. Written as DNA, the CDR3 is TGTGCCAGCAGCTTAGTGCCAGCGGGGGGCCCCCATGGTACGCAGTATTTT. Translating gives CASSLVPAGGPHGTQYF.

This clonotype has ten or more counts. The chain is built from TRBV20-1 and TRBJ2-3; possible D gene TRBD2, 6 bases. This CDR3 has 15 amino acids. Per the germline V gene, CDR1 is DFQATT and CDR2 is SNEGSKA (reference sequence). V shed 4 bases and J shed 0 bases, with 14 bases lying between them. The CDR3 sequence is CSAMTDGGSTDTQYF. In DNA form, the CDR3 reads TGCAGTGCTATGACTGATGGGGGGAGCACAGATACGCAGTATTTT.

At least ten counts were recorded for this clonotype. The chain couples TRBV7-2 to TRBJ2-4; tentatively, D is TRBD2 (6 bases). Deletions cut 4 bases from V and 5 bases from J, with 15 bases between. CDR1 is SGHTA, CDR2 FQGNSA, per germline. This CDR3 comprises 15 residues. The CDR3, as DNA: TGTGCCAGCAGCTCCCATAGCGGATCAGAAAACATTCAGTACTTC. Protein product: CASSSHSGSENIQYF.